Sequencing of this T cell receptor (beta chain) was carried out in a study of blood T cell repertoires in COVID-19. Looking at the study overall: COVID-19 samples collected from the United States, Italy and Spain covered acute and convalescent phases.

Germline CDR1 is MDHEN and CDR2 is SYDVKM. The V end was cut by 3 bases, the J end by 3 bases, with 12 bases between. The CDR3 sequence is 15 residues long. Here immunoSEQ multiplex PCR was the method, and the copy in TCRdb shows in-frame clones only, minus some. The data contain 400,000 to 550,000 clones, around 88% of them seen just once; the ten biggest clones take up about 4.3%. This receptor was taken from a woman aged 25 to 39 with acute or convalescent COVID-19. The V gene is TRBV28, the J gene TRBJ1-3, with D possibly TRBD1 on 5 matching bases. Sequencing was carried out using peripheral blood. CDR3 in DNA: TGTGCCAGCAGTTTTGCCAGGGATCGTGGAAACACCATATATTTT. The encoded protein is CASSFARDRGNTIYF. Drawing the rest from reference TRBV28 and TRBJ1-3, the complete variable domain is DVKVTQSSRYLVKRTGEKVFLECVQDMDHENMFWYRQDPGLGLRLIYFSYDVKMKEKGDIPEGYSVSREKKERFSLILESASTNQTSMYLCASSFARDRGNTIYFGEGSWLTVV.